A selection of T cell receptor beta chains follows, all from one sample in a study of cytomegalovirus exposure and HLA in healthy donors. Some clones are missing from TCRdb's copy, which holds only in-frame ones; the method was immunoSEQ multiplex PCR. The table has 150,000 to 200,000 clones, approximately 78% seen once. The sample comprised PBMCs. Receptor source: a woman between 45 and 60 years old in good health and CMV-seropositive. The CDR3 runs from the conserved cysteine through the conserved F or W.

j_call: TRBJ1-4
v_call: TRBV6-1
cdr3_aa: CASSEFPGVGEKLFF

j_call: TRBJ1-1
v_call: TRBV29-1
cdr3_aa: CSVVGQYMNTEAFF

j_call: TRBJ2-7
v_call: TRBV6-1
cdr3_aa: CASKSGWSSYEQYF

j_call: TRBJ2-2
v_call: TRBV4-1
cdr3_aa: CASSLGTTGELFF

j_call: TRBJ1-5
v_call: TRBV7-8
cdr3_aa: CATSGGNSNQPQHF

j_call: TRBJ1-3
v_call: TRBV11-1
cdr3_aa: CASSAPGTVGNTIYF

j_call: TRBJ2-3
v_call: TRBV5-1
cdr3_aa: CASSPTPSPNTDTQYF

j_call: TRBJ1-4
v_call: TRBV19
cdr3_aa: CATTHRGGNEKLFF

j_call: TRBJ2-7
v_call: TRBV9
cdr3_aa: CASSGTSGSYEQYF

j_call: TRBJ1-6
v_call: TRBV19
cdr3_aa: CASSGTGLGSPLHF

j_call: TRBJ1-5
v_call: TRBV5-1
cdr3_aa: CASSPGQGKQPQHF

j_call: TRBJ2-5
v_call: TRBV9
cdr3_aa: CASSVGRDTKETQYF

j_call: TRBJ2-7
v_call: TRBV10-1
cdr3_aa: CASSGGLAAGYEQYF

j_call: TRBJ1-2
v_call: TRBV10-3
cdr3_aa: CAIRDSGRGYTF

j_call: TRBJ1-2
v_call: TRBV4-1
cdr3_aa: CASSQDGTVRAIYTF

j_call: TRBJ2-7
v_call: TRBV5-1
cdr3_aa: CASSTSPGTGYEQYF

j_call: TRBJ1-3
v_call: TRBV18
cdr3_aa: CASSQQGGSGNTIYF

j_call: TRBJ1-2
v_call: TRBV12-5
cdr3_aa: CASGFRGGYTF